Presented here are 27 T cell receptor beta chains from one specimen sequenced in a study of T-cell reconstitution after alpha-beta-depleted transplantation in children. Unique molecular identifiers were used to barcode this TCRbeta library. TCRdb re-called the PCR reads with MiXCR, one entry per CDR3 protein. Altogether about 490,000 distinct CDR3 sequences are present, over 9.5% being singletons, with the ten largest covering around 2.2%. The source was PBMCs, collected before TCRalphabeta/CD19-depleted stem cell transplant. These TCRs come from a child aged 2 to 15 with inherited bone marrow failure, due to receive a stem cell transplant.

This clonotype has a count of ten or more. V usage is TRBV6-1 and J usage is TRBJ2-7; TRBD2 matches 14 bases. The V and J ends lost 5 bases and 2 bases, in that order; junction bases with no gene match: 8. Germline V gives CDR1 MNHNS, CDR2 SASEGT. This CDR3 contains 17 residues. The CDR3: CASSTRGLAGGPYEQYF. As DNA, the CDR3 is TGTGCCAGCAGTACCCGCGGACTAGCGGGAGGCCCCTACGAGCAGTACTTC.

Ten or more counts support this clonotype. The chain couples TRBV10-3 to TRBJ2-7; D remains unclear. CDR1 is ENHRY, CDR2 SYGVKD, per germline. The CDR3 totals 14 residues. Trimming took off 0 bases at V and 3 bases at J, with 9 bases between the two ends. The CDR3 DNA sequence: TGTGCCATCAGTGAGTCGTTAGATTACTACGAGCAGTACTTC. As protein: CAISESLDYYEQYF.

This clonotype was observed many times. The chain uses TRBV4-3 and TRBJ2-7; D is unresolved. Between the trimmed V and J ends, which lost 0 bases and 3 bases, there was a span of 12 bases. CDR1 LGHNA and CDR2 YSLEER come from the germline V gene. The CDR3 sequence is 15 residues long. CDR3 coding DNA: TGCGCCAGCAGCCAAGAGCTAGAAGGGCACTACGAGCAGTACTTC. This gives the protein CASSQELEGHYEQYF.

In its sample, this clonotype was seen many times. The rearrangement links TRBV4-1 to TRBJ2-1; no reliable D call. CDR3 length: 15 residues. V gave up 4 bases and J gave up 8 bases, with 18 bases separating them. Germline CDR1 MGHRA, CDR2 YSYEKL. CDR3 region: CASSLWAPGPDEQFF. CDR3 in DNA: TGCGCCAGCAGCCTCTGGGCTCCGGGCCCCGATGAGCAGTTCTTC.

This clonotype was seen more than once but under ten times. CDR3: CASSPPVPIQQETQYF. For the CDR3, the DNA is TGTGCCAGCTCACCACCGGTTCCCATACAGCAAGAGACCCAGTACTTC. This chain connects TRBV18 to TRBJ2-5; D unclear. This CDR3 comprises 16 residues. V was pared by 0 bases and J by 2 bases, with 13 bases between. The germline gives CDR1 KGHSH, CDR2 LQKENI.

This clonotype occurred many times. V is TRBV27 and J is TRBJ2-1; 7 nucleotides align to TRBD2. Germline values: CDR1 MNHEY, CDR2 SMNVEV (reference sequence). V lost 2 bases to trimming and J lost 3 bases; unmatched junction nucleotides: 4. This CDR3 comprises 15 residues. This CDR3 is CASSLAGVVYNEQFF. The CDR3 DNA reads as TGTGCCAGCAGTTTAGCGGGAGTTGTCTACAATGAGCAGTTCTTC.

At least ten counts were recorded for this clonotype. The CDR3 reads CASSLASTSTQYF. As DNA, the CDR3 is TGTGCCAGCAGCTTAGCTTCGACTAGCACGCAGTATTTT. V is TRBV7-2 and J is TRBJ2-3, with TRBD2 matching 7 bases. Germline V gives CDR1 SGHTA, CDR2 FQGNSA. With V trimmed by 0 bases and J by 9 bases, 3 bases remained unmatched. CDR3 size: 13 residues.

This clonotype was found many times. This chain links TRBV4-3 with TRBJ1-1; a weak D match, TRBD1 (6 bases). The V gene lost 7 bases and the J gene lost 3 bases, with 15 bases spanning the gap. Germline values: CDR1 LGHNA, CDR2 YSLEER. This CDR3 is built from 14 residues. The CDR3 DNA sequence: TGCGCCAGCACCAGGGACACCGGGTACACTGAAGCTTTCTTT. It is translated as CASTRDTGYTEAFF.

On this clonotype itself: A much bigger clone sits one base away, suggesting this may be a read error. The gene calls are TRBV27 and TRBJ2-7; 8 bases are a match to TRBD2. The CDR3 consists of 14 residues. Germline CDR1 MNHEY, CDR2 SMNVEV (reference sequence). CDR3 loop: CAGSFSGRGYEQYF. Here the CDR3 DNA reads TGTGCCGGCAGTTTCAGCGGGAGAGGCTACGAGCAGTACTTC.

This clonotype was picked up many times. The chain recombines TRBV28 with TRBJ2-1; D may be TRBD2 (5 bases). The CDR3 loop spans 14 amino acids. Between the trimmed V and J ends, which lost 7 bases and 0 bases, there was a span of 10 bases. Germline V gives CDR1 MDHEN, CDR2 SYDVKM. DNA for the CDR3: TGTGCCAGCATTGGCCGGGACTCCTACAATGAGCAGTTCTTC. This sequence encodes CASIGRDSYNEQFF.

This clonotype was counted at least ten times. The CDR3 coding sequence is TGTGCCAGCAGCCAAAGGGTGCCCAATGGCTACACCTTC. As protein: CASSQRVPNGYTF. The rearrangement uses TRBV3-1 and TRBJ1-2; no clear D gene. V shed 2 bases and J shed 6 bases, with 10 bases lying between them. The CDR3 is 13 amino acids. Germline V lookup: CDR1 LGHDT, CDR2 YNNKEL (reference sequence).

This clonotype showed up many times. This sequence joins TRBV4-1 and TRBJ2-1; D perhaps matches TRBD2 (6 bases). Trimming removed 0 bases at V and 7 bases at J, with 16 bases between. The CDR3 is made up of 16 amino acids. The germline CDR1 and CDR2 sequences are MGHRA and YSYEKL. The DNA for the CDR3 is TGCGCCAGCAGCCAAGAAGGACGACTAGTAGGTAATGAGCAGTTCTTC. Its translation is CASSQEGRLVGNEQFF.

This clonotype was seen repeatedly, ten times or more. The genes are TRBV15 and TRBJ1-5; no firm D call. Between the trimmed V and J ends, which lost 0 bases and 1 base, there was a span of 4 bases. This CDR3 is 14 amino acids long. Germline-derived CDR1 and CDR2 are LNHNV and YYDKDF (reference sequence). CDR3 sequence (DNA): TGTGCCACCAGCAGAGAAGAGAGCAATCAGCCCCAGCATTTT. Translated: CATSREESNQPQHF. Complete variable domain (other parts from reference TRBV15 and TRBJ1-5): DAMVIQNPRYQVTQFGKPVTLSCSQTLNHNVMYWYQQKSSQAPKLLFHYYDKDFNNEADTPDNFQSRRPNTSFCFLDIRSPGLGDTAMYLCATSREESNQPQHFGDGTRLSIL.

This clonotype was counted a few times. This chain joins TRBV4-3 and TRBJ1-1; TRBD1 agrees at 11 bases. Per the germline V gene, CDR1 is LGHNA and CDR2 is YSLEER. CDR3 size: 16 residues. V was pared by 0 bases and J by 7 bases, with 7 bases of the junction left unmatched. The CDR3 sequence: CASSQDIGQGAREAFF. The CDR3 nucleotides read TGCGCCAGCAGCCAAGACATAGGACAGGGGGCCCGTGAAGCTTTCTTT.

This clonotype was observed a handful of times. This chain joins TRBV12-3 or TRBV12-4 and TRBJ1-2; no firm D call. This CDR3 has 13 amino acids. V was shortened by 3 bases and J by 8 bases, with 13 bases between the two germline ends. The CDR3 protein is CASSFSVRGGYTF. CDR3 coding DNA: TGTGCCAGCAGTTTTAGTGTCCGTGGGGGCTACACCTTC.

V and J are TRBV7-8 and TRBJ2-3; 8 bases agree with TRBD1. With 1 base clipped from V and 0 bases from J, the junction kept 15 bases outside the gene matches. This CDR3 has 20 amino acids. CDR1 is SGHVS and CDR2 is FQNEAQ in the germline V gene. The CDR3 coding sequence is TGTGCCAGCAGCTTAGACCCCCTTAGAACCACAGGGGGAAGCACAGATACGCAGTATTTT. Translation: CASSLDPLRTTGGSTDTQYF.

This rearrangement joins TRBV28 to TRBJ2-1; the D is unclear. Between the trimmed V and J ends, which lost 6 bases and 0 bases, there was a span of 15 bases. The CDR3 runs to 16 residues. Germline V lookup: CDR1 MDHEN, CDR2 SYDVKM. CDR3 DNA sequence: TGTGCCAGCAGCAATCAACACGCCCCCTCCTACAATGAGCAGTTCTTC. It encodes CASSNQHAPSYNEQFF.

This clonotype was counted many times. The V and J genes are TRBV29-1 and TRBJ2-5; D unclear. The CDR3 totals 12 residues. The V end was cut by 0 bases, the J end by 5 bases, with 7 bases between. The V gene's germline CDR1 is SQVTM and CDR2 ANQGSEA. As DNA, the CDR3 is TGCAGCGTTGAAGACGGTGGGGAGACCCAGTACTTC. It codes for CSVEDGGETQYF.

This clonotype was seen a few times. The gene calls are TRBV27 and TRBJ2-1, with TRBD1 identical over 7 bases. V trimming: 5 bases; J trimming: 0 bases; junction bases outside the gene matches: 13. The CDR3 has 18 residues. In germline, CDR1 is MNHEY, CDR2 SMNVEV (reference sequence). CDR3 sequence: CASSPLGQLLSSYNEQFF. CDR3 sequence (DNA): TGTGCCAGCAGTCCCCTGGGACAGCTTCTTAGCTCCTACAATGAGCAGTTCTTC.

In this sample, this clonotype turned up many times. The CDR3 region is CASGLAGGGEQFF. The DNA of the CDR3 is TGTGCCAGCGGACTAGCGGGAGGTGGTGAGCAGTTCTTC. The chain carries TRBV3-1 and TRBJ2-1; 14 positions match TRBD2. The CDR3 is made up of 13 amino acids. The J segment lost 9 bases and the V segment lost 8 bases, leaving 3 bases of the junction unmatched. Germline V gene sequence: CDR1 LGHDT, CDR2 YNNKEL (reference sequence).

Only a few counts were recorded for this clonotype. The CDR3 nucleotides read TGTGCCAGCAGTTTTCGGGACAGGGCTCCTGAAGCTTTCTTT. Translation: CASSFRDRAPEAFF. The rearrangement joins TRBV28 to TRBJ1-1; 9 bases agree with TRBD1. Germline V gene data show CDR1 as MDHEN and CDR2 as SYDVKM. This CDR3 has 14 residues. With 3 bases clipped from V and 6 bases from J, the junction kept 5 bases outside the gene matches.

The chain carries TRBV18 and TRBJ2-4, with 7 bases that match TRBD1. Losses at the gene ends were 6 bases for V and 5 bases for J; bases not matched to a gene: 7. The CDR3 has 14 amino acids. Per the germline V gene, CDR1 is KGHSH and CDR2 is LQKENI. CDR3 nucleotides: TGTGCCAGCTCCGTTACCGGGACAGAAAACATTCAGTACTTC. This gives the protein CASSVTGTENIQYF.

This clonotype was detected many times. The chain joins TRBV10-3 to TRBJ2-7; 9 bases are a match to TRBD1. The trim removed 4 bases at V and 4 bases at J, leaving 5 bases unmatched. Germline CDR1 and CDR2: ENHRY and SYGVKD. CDR3 size: 14 residues. Written as DNA, the CDR3 is TGTGCCATCAGTGTCAGTGACAGGGGGTACGAGCAGTACTTC. It yields the protein CAISVSDRGYEQYF.

Many counts were recorded for this clonotype. This chain joins TRBV10-3 and TRBJ2-5; D remains unclear. The CDR3 is 14 amino acids. The germline gives CDR1 ENHRY, CDR2 SYGVKD. Trimming pared 11 bases from V and 3 bases from J, leaving 19 bases between. The CDR3 DNA sequence: TGTGCCTCGGCGGAACTCCCAGAGGAAGAGACCCAGTACTTC. Protein product: CASAELPEEETQYF.

This clonotype was seen a few times. This chain links TRBV15 with TRBJ1-4; 8 nucleotides match TRBD1. The CDR3 has 14 residues. Trimming cost V 3 bases and J 7 bases; bases outside gene matches: 4. CDR1 and CDR2 (germline): LNHNV, YYDKDF (reference sequence). DNA for the CDR3: TGTGCCACCAGCAGGGACAGGGATGGTGAAAAACTGTTTTTT. Its translation is CATSRDRDGEKLFF.

This clonotype was counted many times. The genes are TRBV7-2 and TRBJ2-2; the D gene could be TRBD1 or TRBD2 (5 bases each). This CDR3 is 15 amino acids long. The ends were cut back, 6 bases at V and 2 bases at J, with 13 bases in the middle. Germline V gene data show CDR1 as SGHTA and CDR2 as FQGNSA. The CDR3 bases are TGTGCCAGCAGTCTCTTGGGGGTAAACACCGGGGAGCTGTTTTTT. Translation: CASSLLGVNTGELFF.

This clonotype was recorded at least ten times. The V call is TRBV6-1, the J call TRBJ1-5; the match to TRBD1 covers 9 bases. V shed 6 bases, J shed 5 bases, and the junction held 8 bases outside the gene matches. The CDR3 is 15 amino acids. The germline V gene has CDR1 MNHNS and CDR2 SASEGT. DNA of the CDR3: TGTGCCAGCAGGGAAACAGGGGGCCTTGATCAGCCCCAGCATTTT. This gives the protein CASRETGGLDQPQHF.